The 13 T cell receptor beta chains below were found in one sample sequenced in a study of chemoradiotherapy in HPV16-positive cancers. TCRdb's copy holds only in-frame clones and misses some; the assay was immunoSEQ multiplex PCR. The repertoire has 15,000 to 20,000 clones, under 90% of them found once; the top ten carry roughly 2.3%. The sample consisted of blood, taken from a patient who underwent chemoradiotherapy. These receptors originate from a human donor with HPV-associated anogenital cancer.

This chain links TRBV25-1 with TRBJ2-5, with TRBD1 matching 8 bases. Unmatched junction bases numbered 8, after V lost 7 bases and J lost 7 bases. This CDR3 is 13 amino acids long. CDR1 and CDR2 (germline): MGHDK, SYGVNS. This CDR3 reads CASTAGGVGTQYF. As DNA, the CDR3 is TGTGCCAGCACGGCAGGGGGCGTTGGGACCCAGTACTTC. Drawing the rest from reference TRBV25-1 and TRBJ2-5, the complete variable domain is EADIYQTPRYLVIGTGKKITLECSQTMGHDKMYWYQQDPGMELHLIHYSYGVNSTEKGDLSSESTVSRIRTEHFPLTLESARPSHTSQYLCASTAGGVGTQYFGPGTRLLVL.

This sequence joins TRBV5-5 and TRBJ2-3, with D possibly called TRBD1 or TRBD2 (5 bases each). CDR1 is SGHKS and CDR2 is YYEKEE in the germline V gene (reference sequence). The germline V and J ends were trimmed by 5 bases and 2 bases, with 12 bases remaining between them. This CDR3 has 14 residues. CDR3 sequence reads: CASSAGAYTDTQYF. The CDR3 bases are TGTGCCAGCAGTGCCGGGGCCTACACAGATACGCAGTATTTT.

The chain has TRBV27 and TRBJ2-5; 9 nucleotides align to TRBD2. Trimming took 4 bases from V and 2 from J; bases not matched to a gene: 5. The length of the CDR3 is 15 residues. CDR1 and CDR2 from the germline V gene are MNHEY and SMNVEV (reference sequence). The DNA for the CDR3 is TGTGCCAGCAGTTATAAGCGGGGGGTACAAGAGACCCAGTACTTC. Amino acids: CASSYKRGVQETQYF.

The chain's CDR3 is CASSQGSDEQFF. DNA of the CDR3: TGCGCCAGCAGCCAAGGGTCGGATGAGCAGTTCTTC. The chain recombines TRBV4-1 with TRBJ2-1; no clear D gene. Trimming shortened V by 1 base and J by 8 bases, and 6 bases separated the two germline ends. The CDR3 totals 12 residues. Germline V gene data show CDR1 as MGHRA and CDR2 as YSYEKL.

The chain has TRBV5-8 and TRBJ1-5, with D perhaps TRBD1 (5 bases). CDR3 length: 14 amino acids. With 6 bases removed from V and 6 bases from J, the gap between germline ends came to 16 bases. Germline V CDR1 and CDR2: SGHTS, YDEGEE. Here the CDR3 reads CASTKWGSGQPQHF. CDR3 in DNA: TGTGCCAGCACTAAGTGGGGCTCTGGTCAGCCCCAGCATTTT.

The rearrangement joins TRBV27 to TRBJ1-2, with D hard to call. Trimming left V 3 bases short and J 2 bases short, with 7 bases between. The CDR3 consists of 13 residues. Germline V gene lookup returns CDR1 MNHEY and CDR2 SMNVEV (reference sequence). In DNA, the CDR3 is TGTGCCAGCAGTTTTAGAGGGAACTATGGCTACACCTTC. Translating it yields CASSFRGNYGYTF.

The chain carries TRBV4-2 and TRBJ2-5; D not resolved. The V end was cut by 6 bases, the J end by 2 bases, with 10 bases between. Germline assignment: CDR1 LGHNA and CDR2 YNFKEQ. The CDR3 is 13 amino acids. CDR3 in amino acids: CASRLPGQETQYF. The CDR3 nucleotides are TGTGCCAGCAGGCTCCCAGGTCAAGAGACCCAGTACTTC.

This clone was detected only once. The V call is TRBV9, the J call TRBJ2-1; 8 bases are a match to TRBD2. Trimming took 3 bases from V and 6 from J; bases not matched to a gene: 8. The CDR3 loop spans 15 amino acids. Looked up from germline, CDR1 is SGDLS and CDR2 is YYNGEE. CDR3 sequence (DNA): TGTGCCAGCAGCGCCCCGACTAGCGCGAGCAATGAGCAGTTCTTC. Protein: CASSAPTSASNEQFF.

The chain combines TRBV6-1 with TRBJ2-5; D ambiguous. The CDR3 is 15 amino acids. Germline V lookup: CDR1 MNHNS, CDR2 SASEGT. Trimming cost V 3 bases and J 5 bases, with 16 bases left between them. The CDR3 DNA reads TGTGCCAGCAGTGAGGTCCCAACTTTCGCGGAGACCCAGTACTTC. This translates into CASSEVPTFAETQYF.

The genes are TRBV5-1 and TRBJ2-5; 7 bases line up with TRBD2. The CDR3 is made up of 13 amino acids. Germline V lookup: CDR1 SGHRS, CDR2 YFSETQ. Trimming took 0 bases from V and 5 from J; bases not matched to a gene: 1. In DNA, the CDR3 is TGCGCCAGCAGCTTGGGAGCGGGGGAGACCCAGTACTTC. Amino acids: CASSLGAGETQYF.

Here the CDR3 reads CASSFTGQYNSPLHF. The CDR3 region has the DNA TGTGCCAGCAGCTTTACGGGACAGTATAATTCACCCCTCCACTTT. The chain recombines TRBV7-9 with TRBJ1-6; TRBD1 matches 7 bases. The germline V gene has CDR1 SEHNR and CDR2 FQNEAQ (reference sequence). The CDR3 is made up of 15 amino acids. J gave up 4 bases and V 3 bases, and 3 bases lay outside the gene matches.

The rearrangement joins TRBV23-1 to TRBJ2-5; perhaps TRBD1 as D (6 bases). TRBV23-1 is assigned to the ORF class and has an uncertain function. V was cut by 0 bases and J by 3 bases, with 11 bases left in between. The CDR3 extends over 15 amino acids. The CDR3 nucleotides are TGCGCCAGCAGTCAATCGTGGAACAGGGAAGAGACCCAGTACTTC. Protein: CASSQSWNREETQYF.

The rearrangement uses TRBV23-1 and TRBJ2-1, with 7 bases aligning to TRBD1. TRBV23-1 is known as an ORF, though its function is uncertain. V shed 5 bases and J 8 bases; nucleotides not matched to a gene: 3. The CDR3 is 12 residues long. The CDR3 coding sequence is TGCGCCAGCAGTAACAGGGGTCATGAGCAGTTCTTC. Translation gives CASSNRGHEQFF.